This TCR beta chain appears in the sequencing data of a study of T cell clonality in common variable immunodeficiency. Study results and limitations: What drives increased CVID clonality needs T cell subpopulation sequencing.

This clone occurred many times. What it binds is not known. Libraries were prepared by immunoSEQ multiplex PCR; TCRdb keeps only in-frame clonotypes and omits some of them. Reported are approximately 64,000 clones, none seen only once; the ten largest carry around 1.7%. Specimen: peripheral blood mononuclear cells. This TCR derives from a person aged 18 to 75 in good health.

The CDR3 protein is CASSLEGTGSSYEQYF. The CDR3 bases that were read are TGTGCCAGCAGCTTAGAAGGGACAGGGAGCTCCTACGAG. V gene TRBV7-6 combines with J gene TRBJ2-7, with 9 bases matching TRBD1. The CDR3 end lies 3 residues beyond the end of the read and is filled in from the germline J gene. J gave up 0 bases and V 1 base, and 4 bases lay outside the gene matches. Germline V lookup: CDR1 SGHVS, CDR2 FNYEAQ. This CDR3 is built from 16 residues.